This T cell receptor (beta chain) appears in the sequencing data of a study of spatial heterogeneity in lung cancer. Study information: Samples were obtained from some 70 donors, all untreated early-stage non-small cell lung cancer patients.

Time point reported: blood at routine non-recurrence follow-up after resection. In each case, whole RNA from tumor, nontumor lung or frozen PBMC was sequenced unsorted. This clonotype has more than one count but fewer than ten. TCRdb fed the 5' RACE reads into MiXCR, producing one record per CDR3 protein. The sample includes about 94,000 distinct CDR3 sequences, roughly a fifth of them seen just once. The CDR3 is made up of 14 amino acids. Looked up from germline, CDR1 is SQVTM and CDR2 is ANQGSEA. The V gene lost 3 bases and the J gene lost 5 bases, with 14 bases spanning the gap. Sequenced material: PBMCs, taken at follow-up. The clonotype was recovered from a male donor with early-stage non-small cell lung cancer. The V gene is TRBV29-1, the J gene TRBJ2-1; D might be TRBD2 (5 bases). CDR3 loop: CSVDFRTGNNEQFF. The DNA for the CDR3 is TGCAGCGTTGATTTTCGCACGGGGAACAATGAGCAGTTCTTC.